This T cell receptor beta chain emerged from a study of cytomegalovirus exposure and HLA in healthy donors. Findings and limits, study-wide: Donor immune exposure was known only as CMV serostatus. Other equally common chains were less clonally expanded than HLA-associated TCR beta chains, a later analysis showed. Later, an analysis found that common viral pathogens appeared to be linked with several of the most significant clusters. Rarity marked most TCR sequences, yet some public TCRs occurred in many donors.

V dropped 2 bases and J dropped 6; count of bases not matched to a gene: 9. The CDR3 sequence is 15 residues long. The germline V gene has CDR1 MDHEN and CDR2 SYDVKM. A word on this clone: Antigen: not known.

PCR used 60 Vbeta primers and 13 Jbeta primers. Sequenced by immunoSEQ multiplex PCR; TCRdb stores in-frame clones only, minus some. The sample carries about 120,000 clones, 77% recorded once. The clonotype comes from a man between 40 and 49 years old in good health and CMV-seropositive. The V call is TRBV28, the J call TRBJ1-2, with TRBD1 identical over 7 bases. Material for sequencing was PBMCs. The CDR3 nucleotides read TGTGCCAGCAGTTTAAGACAGGGCAGGCTAGATGGCTACACCTTC. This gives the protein CASSLRQGRLDGYTF.